These 22 T cell receptor beta chains were all obtained from the same sample, sequenced in a study of shared clonotypes between healthy human individuals. Only in-frame clones appear in the TCRdb table, and some are missing; sequencing was by immunoSEQ multiplex PCR. The data contain under 750,000 clones, 72% of them singletons. Sequenced sample: memory CD4+ T cells sorted from blood. Subset noted: CD45RA-negative fraction. Receptors originate from a woman in her twenties or thirties in good health.

The chain joins TRBV19 to TRBJ2-3; TRBD2 matches at 11 bases. The CDR3 runs 17 residues. Germline V gene sequence: CDR1 LNHDA, CDR2 SQIVND (reference sequence). V shed 2 bases and J 3 bases; nucleotides not matched to a gene: 7. CDR3 DNA sequence: TGTGCCAGTAGTATAAGGGGGGGGACTAGCGGAACAGATACGCAGTATTTT. It codes for CASSIRGGTSGTDTQYF.

The chain joins TRBV15 to TRBJ2-5; D is perhaps TRBD2 (5 bases). The germline V gene has CDR1 LNHNV and CDR2 YYDKDF (reference sequence). Trimming left V 0 bases short and J 4 bases short, with 18 bases between. CDR3 length: 17 amino acids. This CDR3 is CATSRDLGRRSRETQYF. The CDR3 bases are TGTGCCACCAGCAGAGATCTAGGGAGAAGGTCGAGAGAGACCCAGTACTTC.

This clone was seen a single time. The chain uses TRBV15 and TRBJ1-1; the match to TRBD1 covers 7 bases. Germline assignment: CDR1 LNHNV and CDR2 YYDKDF (reference sequence). This CDR3 contains 17 residues. V dropped 0 bases and J dropped 3; count of bases not matched to a gene: 10. Here the CDR3 DNA reads TGTGCCACCAGCAGAGATGGGTTTGGCAGGGGGGACACTGAAGCTTTCTTT. This gives the protein CATSRDGFGRGDTEAFF.

This clone was counted a few times. V and J are TRBV14 and TRBJ2-1; the D is unclear. Germline lookup yields CDR1 SGHDN and CDR2 FVKESK. The V end was cut by 0 bases, the J end by 3 bases, with 12 bases between. The CDR3 has 16 amino acids. For the CDR3, the DNA is TGTGCCAGCAGCCAAGACTCCCGCCCAATCTACAATGAGCAGTTCTTC. Its protein is CASSQDSRPIYNEQFF.

This chain uses TRBV5-6 with TRBJ1-5; 8 bases align to TRBD1. Germline assignment: CDR1 SGHDT and CDR2 YYEEEE. With 0 bases clipped from V and 2 bases from J, the junction kept 4 bases outside the gene matches. The CDR3 sequence is 16 residues long. The CDR3: CASSLGTGSRNQPQHF. For the CDR3, the DNA is TGTGCCAGCAGCTTGGGGACAGGGTCGCGCAATCAGCCCCAGCATTTT.

For this clone: The junction and the germline gene differ at one end; a read error may be behind it. The same CDR3 also results from other DNA sequences found in this sample. The genes are TRBV11-2 and TRBJ2-7; no definite D call. Germline-derived CDR1 and CDR2 are SGHAT and FQNNGV. The CDR3 spans 12 residues. CDR3 DNA: TGTGCCAGCAGCTTAAGCTCCTCCGAGCAGTACTTC. Translated: CASSLSSSEQYF.

This chain's CDR3 is CASRHPGTGDYGYTF. The CDR3 DNA sequence: TGTGCCAGCAGACATCCCGGGACAGGGGACTATGGCTACACCTTC. The chain recombines TRBV6-5 with TRBJ1-2; 10 bases line up with TRBD1. The CDR3 covers 15 residues. The ends lost 6 bases at V and 3 bases at J; junction bases unmatched: 7. Germline lookup yields CDR1 MNHEY and CDR2 SVGAGI.

Points on this clone: A single base separates this from a much larger clone, so it may be a read error. The J gene is TRBJ2-7, the V gene TRBV2, with D possibly being TRBD1 (6 bases). The V end was cut by 6 bases, the J end by 3 bases, with 9 bases between. Germline CDR1 is SNHLY and CDR2 is FYNNEI. CDR3 length equals 12 residues. The CDR3 loop is CASRDSFYEQYF. In DNA form, the CDR3 reads TGTGCCAGCAGGGACAGCTTCTACGAGCAGTACTTC. The full variable domain, rest sourced from reference TRBV2 and TRBJ2-7, is EPEVTQTPSHQVTQMGQEVILRCVPISNHLYFYWYRQILGQKVEFLVSFYNNEISEKSEIFDDQFSVERPDGSNFTLKIRSTKLEDSAMYFCASRDSFYEQYFGPGTRLTVT.

The rearrangement joins TRBV7-9 to TRBJ2-3; perhaps TRBD2 as D (6 bases). The CDR3 covers 15 residues. Germline V gene lookup returns CDR1 SEHNR and CDR2 FQNEAQ (reference sequence). The V and J ends lost 1 base and 2 bases respectively, with 10 bases between them. The CDR3 sequence: CASSLERAVTDTQYF. CDR3 nucleotides: TGTGCCAGCAGCTTAGAGCGGGCCGTCACAGATACGCAGTATTTT. Filled out from reference TRBV7-9 and TRBJ2-3, the complete variable domain reads DTGVSQNPRHKITKRGQNVTFRCDPISEHNRLYWYRQTLGQGPEFLTYFQNEAQLEKSRLLSDRFSAERPKGSFSTLEIQRTEQGDSAMYLCASSLERAVTDTQYFGPGTRLTVL.

The chain uses TRBV19 and TRBJ1-2, with TRBD1 identical over 9 bases. The CDR3 runs 15 residues. Per the germline V gene, CDR1 is LNHDA and CDR2 is SQIVND (reference sequence). Trimming removed 3 bases from V and 7 bases from J; junction bases left unmatched: 9. CDR3 coding DNA: TGTGCCAGTAGTATGGGGACAGGGATTAGGGTTGGCTACACCTTC. Residues: CASSMGTGIRVGYTF.

The chain couples TRBV2 to TRBJ1-1; tentatively, D is TRBD1 (5 bases). Germline values: CDR1 SNHLY, CDR2 FYNNEI. This CDR3 contains 14 residues. Deletions cut 4 bases from V and 1 base from J, with 10 bases between. The CDR3 sequence: CASSAAGTNTEAFF. As DNA, the CDR3 is TGTGCCAGCAGTGCGGCAGGGACGAACACTGAAGCTTTCTTT.

The rearrangement joins TRBV10-2 to TRBJ1-5; the D is unclear. CDR1 is WSHSY and CDR2 is SAAADI in the germline V gene. Trimming pared 6 bases from V and 0 bases from J, leaving 9 bases between. The CDR3 runs 14 residues. The CDR3 DNA reads as TGCGCCAGCAGCCCGACTGATAGCAATCAGCCCCAGCATTTT. It encodes CASSPTDSNQPQHF.

For the CDR3, the DNA is TGCAGTGCTAGAAAAGGGGACGAGCAGTACTTC. Translating gives CSARKGDEQYF. The genes are TRBV20-1 and TRBJ2-5, with D tentatively TRBD1 (5 bases). The last part of the DNA fits TRBJ2-7 better; the J call may be wrong. This CDR3 comprises 11 residues. Germline CDR1 DFQATT, CDR2 SNEGSKA (reference sequence).

The chain carries TRBV6-1 and TRBJ2-3; weak D call: TRBD1 (6 bases). This CDR3 comprises 13 residues. Trimming cost V 8 bases and J 5 bases, with 14 bases left between them. Germline values: CDR1 MNHNS, CDR2 SASEGT. DNA of the CDR3: TGTGCCAGCTCGCCAGGGGAGAGAGATACGCAGTATTTT. It specifies CASSPGERDTQYF.

The V call is TRBV2, the J call TRBJ1-2, with TRBD1 matching 7 bases. The CDR3 spans 16 residues. The germline V gene has CDR1 SNHLY and CDR2 FYNNEI. Trimming removed 2 bases from V and 4 bases from J; junction bases left unmatched: 10. The CDR3 bases are TGTGCCAGCAGTGAAAATTTAGGACAGGCCCGCTATGGCTACACCTTC. The encoded protein is CASSENLGQARYGYTF.

This chain connects TRBV18 to TRBJ2-6; D unresolved. Looked up from germline, CDR1 is KGHSH and CDR2 is LQKENI. This CDR3 has 17 amino acids. Trimming stripped 1 base from V and 0 bases from J, with 10 bases between. The CDR3 nucleotides read TGTGCCAGCTCACCACGTCCCATTAACTCTGGGGCCAACGTCCTGACTTTC. Translated, it gives CASSPRPINSGANVLTF.

The chain employs TRBV9 and TRBJ2-1; maybe TRBD2 (6 bases). This CDR3 contains 18 residues. With 1 base removed from V and 0 bases from J, the gap between germline ends came to 17 bases. Germline V gene sequence: CDR1 SGDLS, CDR2 YYNGEE. The CDR3 bases are TGTGCCAGCAGCGTACTATCTAGCGCGCTGAGCTCCTACAATGAGCAGTTCTTC. It codes for CASSVLSSALSSYNEQFF.

The V and J genes are TRBV9 and TRBJ1-1, with TRBD1 as a possible D gene (6 bases). In germline, CDR1 is SGDLS, CDR2 YYNGEE. The ends were cut back, 4 bases at V and 8 bases at J, with 15 bases in the middle. This CDR3 is 13 amino acids long. In DNA, the CDR3 is TGTGCCAGCAGCATGGCAGGGGACCCCGAAGCTTTCTTT. Protein sequence: CASSMAGDPEAFF.

In regard to this clone: Other DNA sequences from this sample encode an identical CDR3 as well. The chain couples TRBV7-9 to TRBJ2-7, with D possibly TRBD2 on 6 matching bases. Germline values: CDR1 SEHNR, CDR2 FQNEAQ (reference sequence). The CDR3 spans 14 residues. V dropped 0 bases and J dropped 0 bases, with 6 bases sitting between them. The DNA for the CDR3 is TGTGCCAGCAGCTTAGCGGGAGGCTCCTACGAGCAGTACTTC. It encodes CASSLAGGSYEQYF. The full variable domain, in which reference TRBV7-9 and TRBJ2-7 provide the parts outside the CDR3, is DTGVSQNPRHKITKRGQNVTFRCDPISEHNRLYWYRQTLGQGPEFLTYFQNEAQLEKSRLLSDRFSAERPKGSFSTLEIQRTEQGDSAMYLCASSLAGGSYEQYFGPGTRLTVT.

The V call is TRBV19, the J call TRBJ1-3; D uncertain. The germline V gene encodes CDR1 LNHDA and CDR2 SQIVND (reference sequence). The germline V and J ends were trimmed by 9 bases and 8 bases, with 11 bases remaining between them. This CDR3 contains 11 residues. CDR3 DNA: TGTGCCAGCGCTTTTGGGGACACCATATATTTT. Translated, it gives CASAFGDTIYF.

Remarks on this clone: The junction differs from germline at one of its ends, possibly a read error. The rearrangement joins TRBV6-1 to TRBJ1-5; D remains ambiguous. The CDR3 contains 16 residues. Germline V gene data show CDR1 as MNHNS and CDR2 as SASEGT. The DNA of the CDR3 is TGTGTCAGCAGTGAAGCCCTAGGTGGGAGCAATCAGCCCCAGCATTTT. This translates into CVSSEALGGSNQPQHF.

This clone has only a few counts. V usage is TRBV5-1 and J usage is TRBJ2-1, with 9 bases lining up with TRBD1. This CDR3 contains 15 residues. Losses at the gene ends were 3 bases for V and 5 bases for J; bases not matched to a gene: 6. The germline gives CDR1 SGHRS, CDR2 YFSETQ. CDR3 in DNA: TGCGCCAGCAGCTATGGCGGGACAGGGCACAATGAGCAGTTCTTC. This codes for CASSYGGTGHNEQFF.